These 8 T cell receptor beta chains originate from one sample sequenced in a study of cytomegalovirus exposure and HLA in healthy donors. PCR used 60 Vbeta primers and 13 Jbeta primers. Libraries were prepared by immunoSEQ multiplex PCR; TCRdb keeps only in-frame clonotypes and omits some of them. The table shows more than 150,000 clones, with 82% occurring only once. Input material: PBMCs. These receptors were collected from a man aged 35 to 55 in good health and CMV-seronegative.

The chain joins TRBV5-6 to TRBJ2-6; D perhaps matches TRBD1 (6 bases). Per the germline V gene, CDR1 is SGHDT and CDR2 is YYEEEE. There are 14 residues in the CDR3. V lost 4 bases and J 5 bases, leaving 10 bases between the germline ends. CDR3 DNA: TGTGCCAGCAGCGATCAGGGGCGGGCCAACGTCCTGACTTTC. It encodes CASSDQGRANVLTF.

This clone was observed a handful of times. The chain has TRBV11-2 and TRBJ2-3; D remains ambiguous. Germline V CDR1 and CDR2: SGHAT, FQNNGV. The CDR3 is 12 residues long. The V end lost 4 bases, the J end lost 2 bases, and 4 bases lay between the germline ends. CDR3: CASSSFTDTQYF. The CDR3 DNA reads TGTGCCAGCAGCTCGTTCACAGATACGCAGTATTTT.

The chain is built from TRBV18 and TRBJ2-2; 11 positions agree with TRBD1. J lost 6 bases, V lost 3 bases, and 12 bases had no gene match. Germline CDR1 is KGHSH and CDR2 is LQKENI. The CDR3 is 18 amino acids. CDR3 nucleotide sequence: TGTGCCAGCTCACCGGTGACCGGGACAGGGGGAAAGGCCGGGGAGCTGTTTTTT. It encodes CASSPVTGTGGKAGELFF.

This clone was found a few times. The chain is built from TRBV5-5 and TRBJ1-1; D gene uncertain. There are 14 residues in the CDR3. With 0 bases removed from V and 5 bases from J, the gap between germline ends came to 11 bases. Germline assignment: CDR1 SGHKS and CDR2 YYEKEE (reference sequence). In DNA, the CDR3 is TGTGCCAGCAGCTTGGATAGGCTCGGGACTGAAGCTTTCTTT. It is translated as CASSLDRLGTEAFF.

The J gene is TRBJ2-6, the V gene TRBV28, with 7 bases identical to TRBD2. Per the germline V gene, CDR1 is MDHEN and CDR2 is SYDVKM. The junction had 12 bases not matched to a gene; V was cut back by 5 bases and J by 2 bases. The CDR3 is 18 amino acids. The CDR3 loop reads CASSGRGGSSAGANVLTF. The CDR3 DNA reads TGTGCCAGCAGTGGGAGGGGCGGGAGTAGCGCTGGGGCCAACGTCCTGACTTTC.

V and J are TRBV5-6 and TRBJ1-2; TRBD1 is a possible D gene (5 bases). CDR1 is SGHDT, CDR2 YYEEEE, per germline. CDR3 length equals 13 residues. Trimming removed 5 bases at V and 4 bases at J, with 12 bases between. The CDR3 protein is CASSPGLSYGYTF. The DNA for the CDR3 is TGTGCCAGCAGTCCGGGACTTAGCTATGGCTACACCTTC.

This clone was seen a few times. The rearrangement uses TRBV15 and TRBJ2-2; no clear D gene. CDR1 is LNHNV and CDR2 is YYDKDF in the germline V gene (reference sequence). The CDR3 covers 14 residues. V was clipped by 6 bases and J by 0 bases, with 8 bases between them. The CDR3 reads CATRVQANTGELFF. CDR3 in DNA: TGTGCCACCAGGGTCCAGGCGAACACCGGGGAGCTGTTTTTT. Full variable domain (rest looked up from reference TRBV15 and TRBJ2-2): DAMVIQNPRYQVTQFGKPVTLSCSQTLNHNVMYWYQQKSSQAPKLLFHYYDKDFNNEADTPDNFQSRRPNTSFCFLDIRSPGLGDTAMYLCATRVQANTGELFFGEGSRLTVL.

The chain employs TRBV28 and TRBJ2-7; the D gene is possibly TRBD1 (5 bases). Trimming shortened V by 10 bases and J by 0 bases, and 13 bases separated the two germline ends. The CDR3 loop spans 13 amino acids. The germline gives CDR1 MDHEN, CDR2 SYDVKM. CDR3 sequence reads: CAINAGNSYEQYF. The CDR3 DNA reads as TGTGCCATCAACGCAGGGAACTCCTACGAGCAGTACTTC.